Listed below are T cell receptor beta chains from one sample, sequenced in a study of early T cells in non-severe SARS-CoV-2 infection. Via MiXCR, TCRdb re-called the 5' RACE reads, giving one row per CDR3 protein. The sample yields about 64,000 distinct CDR3 sequences, more than 4% seen once. Sequencing input: whole blood. These receptors were collected from an adult who was a healthcare worker with PCR-confirmed SARS-CoV-2 infection or an uninfected control (not recorded which). Each CDR3 is given with its conserved first and last residue. Fields, in order: D gene, J gene, clone size, V gene, CDR3 protein, CDR3 DNA. D genes are given only for firm matches. Expanded clones are given a class, and other clones once, few, many or no size at all.

d_call: .
j_call: TRBJ1-4
clone_size: many
v_call: TRBV20-1
cdr3_aa: CSAWGTEKLFF
cdr3_nt: TGCAGTGCTTGGGGGACTGAAAAACTGTTTTTT

d_call: TRBD2
j_call: TRBJ2-3
clone_size: few
v_call: TRBV14
cdr3_aa: CASSPPLLAGENTDTQYF
cdr3_nt: TGTGCCAGCAGCCCCCCCCTTCTTGCGGGGGAGAACACAGATACGCAGTATTTT

d_call: .
j_call: TRBJ1-4
clone_size: few
v_call: TRBV20-1
cdr3_aa: CSASPPGSEKLFF
cdr3_nt: TGCAGTGCTAGCCCCCCAGGGAGTGAAAAACTGTTTTTT

d_call: .
j_call: TRBJ2-3
clone_size: many
v_call: TRBV5-5
cdr3_aa: CASSHTDTQYF
cdr3_nt: TGTGCCAGCAGCCACACAGATACGCAGTATTTT

d_call: .
j_call: TRBJ2-7
clone_size: many
v_call: TRBV27
cdr3_aa: CASTHIEQYF
cdr3_nt: TGTGCCAGCACCCATATTGAGCAGTACTTC

d_call: .
j_call: TRBJ2-7
clone_size: many
v_call: TRBV6-2/TRBV6-3
cdr3_aa: CASSYRQTYEQYF
cdr3_nt: TGTGCCAGCAGTTACCGTCAGACCTACGAGCAGTACTTC

d_call: .
j_call: TRBJ2-1
clone_size: many
v_call: TRBV15
cdr3_aa: CATSRRGDGSYNEQFF
cdr3_nt: TGTGCCACCAGCAGAAGGGGGGACGGGTCCTACAATGAGCAGTTCTTC

d_call: .
j_call: TRBJ2-1
clone_size: many
v_call: TRBV7-9
cdr3_aa: CASSLAGPYNEQFF
cdr3_nt: TGTGCCAGCAGCTTAGCGGGCCCATACAATGAGCAGTTCTTC

d_call: .
j_call: TRBJ2-7
clone_size: .
v_call: TRBV7-6
cdr3_aa: CASSTLTSEQYF
cdr3_nt: TGTGCCAGCAGTACACTCACAAGTGAGCAGTACTTC

d_call: .
j_call: TRBJ2-2
clone_size: many
v_call: TRBV7-9
cdr3_aa: CASSLRVTGYRDTGELFF
cdr3_nt: TGTGCCAGCAGCTTAAGGGTGACAGGCTATAGAGACACCGGGGAGCTGTTTTTT

d_call: TRBD1
j_call: TRBJ1-2
clone_size: many
v_call: TRBV6-6
cdr3_aa: CASRNRGFDYGYTF
cdr3_nt: TGTGCCAGCAGAAACAGGGGCTTTGACTATGGCTACACCTTC

d_call: .
j_call: TRBJ2-3
clone_size: many
v_call: TRBV7-2
cdr3_aa: CASSFLGKSTDTQYF
cdr3_nt: TGTGCCAGCAGCTTTTTGGGCAAGAGCACAGATACGCAGTATTTT

d_call: .
j_call: TRBJ1-2
clone_size: many
v_call: TRBV29-1
cdr3_aa: CSAGGANYGYTF
cdr3_nt: TGCAGCGCTGGGGGGGCGAACTATGGCTACACCTTC

d_call: .
j_call: TRBJ1-6
clone_size: few
v_call: TRBV9
cdr3_aa: CASSVGGDRPLHF
cdr3_nt: TGTGCCAGCAGCGTAGGAGGCGACAGACCCCTCCACTTT

d_call: .
j_call: TRBJ2-7
clone_size: many
v_call: TRBV7-2
cdr3_aa: CASSLGAQGRVLDF
cdr3_nt: TGTGCCAGCAGCTTAGGGGCCCAGGGGCGGGTCCTGGACTTC

d_call: .
j_call: TRBJ2-3
clone_size: many
v_call: TRBV28
cdr3_aa: CASSPNRITSSFEDTQYF
cdr3_nt: TGTGCCAGCAGTCCAAACCGCATCACCAGCTCCTTCGAGGATACGCAGTATTTT

d_call: .
j_call: TRBJ2-1
clone_size: .
v_call: TRBV19
cdr3_aa: CASREDRPYNEQFF
cdr3_nt: TGTGCCAGTAGAGAAGATCGGCCCTACAATGAGCAGTTCTTC

d_call: .
j_call: TRBJ2-1
clone_size: .
v_call: TRBV19
cdr3_aa: CASSNVNEQFF
cdr3_nt: TGTGCCAGTAGTAATGTGAATGAGCAGTTCTTC

d_call: TRBD1
j_call: TRBJ2-3
clone_size: many
v_call: TRBV6-6
cdr3_aa: CASSSYLGQGVTDTQYF
cdr3_nt: TGTGCCAGCAGTTCTTACCTAGGACAGGGGGTCACAGATACGCAGTATTTT

d_call: .
j_call: TRBJ2-7
clone_size: many
v_call: TRBV6-6
cdr3_aa: CASSTGTSYYEQYF
cdr3_nt: TGTGCCAGCAGTACGGGGACATCTTACTACGAGCAGTACTTC